This T cell receptor beta chain was sequenced during a study of control samples from healthy donors and cancer patients. Some clones are missing from TCRdb's copy, which holds only in-frame ones; the method was immunoSEQ multiplex PCR. The sample lists 190,000 or so clones, about 93% occurring once. This CDR3 contains 13 residues. The germline gives CDR1 SGHTA, CDR2 FQGTGA. The V end lost 2 bases, the J end lost 1 base, and 5 bases lay between the germline ends. The sample was blood. This sequence originates from a young man in good health. The chain carries TRBV7-3 and TRBJ1-1; D not certain. The CDR3 loop is CASSLYENTEAFF. The CDR3 nucleotides read TGTGCCAGCAGCTTATACGAGAACACTGAAGCTTTCTTT.